This record looks at one T cell receptor beta chain sequence and its context. The antigen it recognizes is unknown. The record has no base qualities; no much larger clone is one base away. TCR beta CDR3 regions were amplified from RNA transcripts. For the first round of RT-PCR on the TCR CDR3, the HTBI primer set was used together with the Qiagen OneStep RT-PCR kit. The libraries were constructed in a second round of multiplex PCR and then size-selected and purified. Sequencing of the libraries was done on an Illumina HiSeq2000 using paired-end 100 bp reads. Processing in the source paper ran as follows. SOAPnuke was used to process the raw data, throwing out any read that contained adapters or uncalled bases, had a mean Phred below 15, or lacked an exact constant-primer or identifier match. High-quality paired reads were merged with COPE v1.2.5, and unique nucleotide sequences were defined as clonotypes. Clonotypes were aligned to IMGT TRBV, TRBD and TRBJ reference segments using MiTCR v1.1. The analysis was restricted to V-J combinations with a frequency above 0.0001, which together covered 99.2% of the repertoires. The TCS score was defined as F50 (clonal expansion) divided by E x V (chaos), with BLOSUM62-based TCRdist calculated between CDR3 peptides within each V-J. Welch's t-statistics and random forest reduced roughly 530 V-J features to 13, which were used in a naive Bayes classifier (R e1071). The Morisita-Horn index was used to measure how similar the thyroid and blood repertoires were. Using fastp trimming at Q25 and MiXCR clonotype assembly, TCRdb reanalyzed the public sequencing data and kept in-frame beta chains. Each entry is one CDR3 protein sequence, shown with its most common DNA and genes. The V and J calls and clone size are TCRdb's, not the authors'. Here the sample has around 720,000 distinct CDR3 sequences; roughly a third occur a single time. The ten biggest clones cover 31% of the sample.

The data were taken from a study of T cells in Graves' hyperthyroidism and ophthalmopathy (dated by TCRdb to between 2018 and 2021). Turning to the overall study: Peripheral blood was sampled at the time of initial diagnosis, prior to any treatment. The approximately 100 discovery patients were divided at random into training and test sets in a 7:3 ratio. Whether ophthalmopathy could be predicted prospectively was tested in an independent validation cohort made up of approximately 19 hyperthyroidism patients plus 17 patients who later progressed to ophthalmopathy. The paper describes TCR Vbeta CDR3 sequencing of 140 or so peripheral blood samples, made up of fewer than 50 ophthalmopathy patients, roughly 72 hyperthyroidism patients and roughly 17 progressor patients. In six Graves' hyperthyroidism patients, the study also compared T-cell repertoires from thyroid tissue with T-cell repertoires from blood. After sampling, hyperthyroidism patients received methimazole starting at 30 mg daily, and ophthalmopathy patients received high-dose intravenous methylprednisolone. To identify distinguishing TCR V-J signatures, a discovery cohort of around 100 patients was used, comprising 40 to 45 with Graves' ophthalmopathy and some 57 with stable Graves' hyperthyroidism. The research as a whole found: Most expanded thyroid clonotypes (frequency above 0.001) were also detected in blood, suggesting blood repertoires may reflect thyroid immune responses. In validation, the model predicted progression to ophthalmopathy with approximately 71% sensitivity and 72.22% specificity, a median of 6.5 months before onset. No statistical method was used to set the sample size in advance, and investigators knew the group allocation. Ophthalmopathy was separated from stable hyperthyroidism by a 13 V-J signature model, with approximately 86% sensitivity and about 81% specificity obtained in cross-validation and 80%/75% obtained in testing.

Graves' hyperthyroidism was defined as stable when no progression to ophthalmopathy occurred over 18 months of follow-up. The hyperthyroidism patients were between 18 and 65 years old and newly diagnosed, with a disease duration of less than 2 months. The study excluded patients with uncontrolled infections, other autoimmune diseases, pregnancy or lactation. Diagnoses were established on the basis of clinical symptoms, serum thyroxine and TRAb, thyroid ultrasound, and orbital computed tomography. PBMCs were isolated from about 9.1 ml of fresh peripheral blood by Ficoll-Paque density gradient centrifugation. Total RNA was extracted using Trizol reagent, and RNA quality was assessed on an Agilent 2100 Bioanalyzer. CDR1 SEHNR and CDR2 FQNEAQ were looked up in the germline V gene (reference sequence). From the cysteine through the phenylalanine, the CDR3 covers 17 amino acids. The DNA shown is the 51-base CDR3, in frame from base 1. The trim is 5 bases for V and 2 bases for J, with a gap of 19 bases between the germline ends.

The TCR was taken from a woman aged 40 to 55 with Graves' hyperthyroidism. This chain is built from TRBV7-9 and TRBJ1-5; the D region possibly corresponds to TRBD1 (5 bases align). Sequenced input: blood. The DNA reads as follows: TGTGCCAGCAGCCGATGGCGGGGCCCCGTGGGCAATCAGCCCCAGCATTTT. This is translated as CASSRWRGPVGNQPQHF. The CDR3, completed at both ends by the reference TRBV7-9 and TRBJ1-5 genes, gives the full variable domain DTGVSQNPRHKITKRGQNVTFRCDPISEHNRLYWYRQTLGQGPEFLTYFQNEAQLEKSRLLSDRFSAERPKGSFSTLEIQRTEQGDSAMYLCASSRWRGPVGNQPQHFGDGTRLSIL.